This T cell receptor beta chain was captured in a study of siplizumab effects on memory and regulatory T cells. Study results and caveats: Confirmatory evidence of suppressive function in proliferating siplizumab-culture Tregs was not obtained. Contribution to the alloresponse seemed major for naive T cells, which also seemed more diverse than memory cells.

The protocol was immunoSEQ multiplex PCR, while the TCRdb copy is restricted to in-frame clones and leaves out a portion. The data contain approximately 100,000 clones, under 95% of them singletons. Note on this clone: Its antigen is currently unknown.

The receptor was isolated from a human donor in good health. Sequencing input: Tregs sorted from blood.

CDR3 bases: TGTGCCAGCAGCAAGGTGAAGGGACAGGCGAACCCTAATAACTACGAGCAGTACTTC. Amino acid sequence: CASSKVKGQANPNNYEQYF. The V call is TRBV21-1, the J call TRBJ2-7; TRBD1 is taken as the D call from the table, unchecked against the DNA. TRBV21-1 is a listed pseudogene. The CDR3 consists of 19 residues.